The sequence of this T cell receptor (beta chain) was determined in a study of beta chain features in type 1 diabetes. In the study overall: On cell yields, gender and age, patients and healthy donors were similar. Study-level points and caveats: Compared with healthy donors, patients appeared to share more similar naive, central memory and regulatory TCRB repertoires. Among patients with Type 1 diabetes, TCRB CDR3s were moderately but significantly shorter in every one of the four CD4+ subsets. PCR could preferentially amplify shorter templates, alike in patients and controls.

This clone was detected a few times. Its specificity is not known. CDR3 length: 14 amino acids. V gave up 0 bases and J gave up 3 bases, with 9 bases separating them. CDR1 is SGHRS and CDR2 is YFSETQ in the germline V gene. What was sequenced were expressed TCRB transcripts, since all of the isolated RNA had been reverse transcribed. Profiling relied on immunoSEQ multiplex PCR, and the TCRdb table lists in-frame clones only, not all of them. The sample gives roughly 150,000 clones, about 8.1% of which show up once; about 0.5% is in the top ten. The source material was central memory CD4+ T cells from blood. The origin of this receptor is a woman aged 18-29 years with type 1 diabetes. V gene TRBV5-1 combines with J gene TRBJ1-2, with TRBD1 as a possible D gene (5 bases). Written as DNA, the CDR3 is TGCGCCAGCAGCTTGGGGACAACGGACTATGGCTACACCTTC. This sequence encodes CASSLGTTDYGYTF.